This T cell receptor (beta chain) emerged from a study of T cell responses to AZD1222 COVID-19 vaccine. Some clones are missing from TCRdb's copy, which holds only in-frame ones; the method was immunoSEQ multiplex PCR. The sample yields some 120,000 clones, about 88% seen once. This CDR3 comprises 12 residues. The germline V gene has CDR1 LNHDA and CDR2 SQIVND (reference sequence). Sequencing was performed on peripheral blood, taken 28 days after the second AZD1222 dose. The chain carries TRBV19 and TRBJ2-1, with D perhaps matching TRBD2 (6 bases). The receptor's source is an adult who received the AZD1222 COVID-19 vaccine. CDR3 DNA sequence: TGTGCAGTCCGGGACTTACACAATGAGCAGTTCTTC. Amino acid sequence: CAVRDLHNEQFF.